This is a list of T cell receptor beta chains from one sample in a study of blood T cell repertoires in COVID-19. Data came from immunoSEQ multiplex PCR; TCRdb stores just in-frame clones and leaves some out. The data contain a few hundred thousand clones, 87% of them singletons. Sequencing was performed on PBMCs or T cells enriched from blood (not recorded which). These receptor sequences come from a young woman who had recovered from COVID-19. Each CDR3 is given with its conserved first and last residue. A D gene is named only where the DNA matches it firmly. The size of a clone is reported for some rows only, either as once, few or many, or as a class for expanded clones.

d_call clone_size j_call cdr3_length v_call cdr3_aa cdr3_nt
. . TRBJ1-2 12 TRBV12-3/TRBV12-4 CASSLGPRGYTF TGTGCCAGCAGTTTAGGTCCGCGGGGCTACACCTTC
TRBD1 . TRBJ2-2 16 TRBV13 CASSPKDRVRDGELFF TGTGCCAGCAGCCCAAAGGACAGGGTTAGGGACGGGGAGCTGTTTTTT
TRBD2 . TRBJ2-7 13 TRBV5-6 CASSLGRERGQYF TGTGCCAGCAGCTTGGGGCGGGAGCGGGGGCAGTACTTC
. . TRBJ2-2 14 TRBV18 CASSPPGLPGELFF TGTGCCAGCTCACCACCCGGTCTTCCCGGGGAGCTGTTTTTT
. . TRBJ2-7 14 TRBV27 CASKGTPTTYEQYF TGTGCCAGCAAGGGGACACCCACGACCTACGAGCAGTACTTC
. . TRBJ1-1 16 TRBV11-2 CASSSLGGNMNTEAFF TGTGCCAGCAGCTCATTAGGCGGGAATATGAACACTGAAGCTTTCTTT
. . TRBJ1-2 15 TRBV9 CASSLGTLGGYGYTF TGTGCCAGCAGCCTAGGGACCCTCGGGGGCTATGGCTACACCTTC
TRBD1 . TRBJ2-7 13 TRBV27 CASKRQGAYEQYF TGTGCCAGCAAGAGACAGGGGGCCTACGAGCAGTACTTC
TRBD1 . TRBJ2-7 13 TRBV23-1 CASSGDRVNEQYF TGCGCCAGCAGCGGTGACAGGGTCAACGAGCAGTACTTC
. once TRBJ2-5 11 TRBV3-1/TRBV3-2 CASSYGETQYF TGTGCCAGCAGCTACGGAGAGACCCAGTACTTC
TRBD2 . TRBJ2-7 14 TRBV6-5 CASKRPSGSDEQYF TGTGCCAGCAAGCGACCTAGCGGGAGCGACGAGCAGTACTTC